One TCR beta chain is described in this entry. The same CDR3 is also encoded by other DNA sequences in this sample. These data belong to a study of shared clonotypes between healthy human individuals. Deletions cut 0 bases from V and 1 base from J, with 8 bases between. CDR1 and CDR2 (germline): MNHEY, SVGAGI. The CDR3 is 15 amino acids. Measured with immunoSEQ multiplex PCR; TCRdb has only the in-frame clones, and not every one. The sample consists of 2,500,000 or so clones, 93% of them appearing once. The J gene is TRBJ2-3, the V gene TRBV6-5, with D perhaps matching TRBD2 (6 bases). The sequence was obtained from a man in his late teens or twenties in good health. Some clones in this sample may be carry-over from other donors' samples. Input material: naive CD4+ T cells from PBMCs. Subset reported: CD45RA+ positively selected. The CDR3 DNA reads TGTGCCAGCAGTTACTCCGGGACTGGCACAGATACGCAGTATTTT. This codes for CASSYSGTGTDTQYF.